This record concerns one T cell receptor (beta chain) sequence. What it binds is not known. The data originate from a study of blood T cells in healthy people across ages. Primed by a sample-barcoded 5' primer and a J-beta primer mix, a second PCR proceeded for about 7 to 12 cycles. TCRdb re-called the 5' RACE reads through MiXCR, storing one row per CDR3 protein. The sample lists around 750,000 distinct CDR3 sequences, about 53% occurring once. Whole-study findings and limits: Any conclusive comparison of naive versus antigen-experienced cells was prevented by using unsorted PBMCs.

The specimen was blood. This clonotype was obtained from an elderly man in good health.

Here the CDR3 reads CASSPYGYTF. CDR3 sequence (DNA): TGTGCCAGCAGCCCCTATGGCTACACCTTC. This chain connects TRBV7-9 to TRBJ1-2; no reliable D call. The CDR3 has 10 amino acids. Trimming took off 5 bases at V and 4 bases at J, with 2 bases between the two ends. Germline V CDR1 and CDR2: SEHNR, FQNEAQ (reference sequence).